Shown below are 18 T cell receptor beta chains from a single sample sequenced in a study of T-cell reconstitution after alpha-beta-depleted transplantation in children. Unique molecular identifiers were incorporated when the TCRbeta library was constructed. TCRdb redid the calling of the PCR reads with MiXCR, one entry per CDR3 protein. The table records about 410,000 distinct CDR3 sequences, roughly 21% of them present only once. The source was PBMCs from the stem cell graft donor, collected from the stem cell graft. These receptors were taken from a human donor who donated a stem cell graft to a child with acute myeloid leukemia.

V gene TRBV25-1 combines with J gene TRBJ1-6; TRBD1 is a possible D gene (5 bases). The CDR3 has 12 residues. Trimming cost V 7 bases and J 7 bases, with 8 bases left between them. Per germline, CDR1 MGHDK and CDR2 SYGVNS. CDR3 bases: TGTGCCAGCATGAGGGGAAATTCACCCCTCCACTTT. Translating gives CASMRGNSPLHF. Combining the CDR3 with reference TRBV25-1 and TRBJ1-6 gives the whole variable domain EADIYQTPRYLVIGTGKKITLECSQTMGHDKMYWYQQDPGMELHLIHYSYGVNSTEKGDLSSESTVSRIRTEHFPLTLESARPSHTSQYLCASMRGNSPLHFGNGTRLTVT.

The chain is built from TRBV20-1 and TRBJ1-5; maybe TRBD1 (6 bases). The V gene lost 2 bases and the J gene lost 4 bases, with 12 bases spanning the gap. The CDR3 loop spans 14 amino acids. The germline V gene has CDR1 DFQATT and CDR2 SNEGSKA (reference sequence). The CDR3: CSARFGGLNQPQHF. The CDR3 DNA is TGCAGTGCTAGATTTGGGGGGCTAAATCAGCCCCAGCATTTT.

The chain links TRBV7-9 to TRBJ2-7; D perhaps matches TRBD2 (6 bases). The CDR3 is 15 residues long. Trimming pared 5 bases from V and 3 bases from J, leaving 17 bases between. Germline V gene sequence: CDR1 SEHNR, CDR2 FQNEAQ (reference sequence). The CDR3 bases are TGTGCCAGCAGCATTCGCCGGGACTCGAACTACGAGCAGTACTTC. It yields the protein CASSIRRDSNYEQYF. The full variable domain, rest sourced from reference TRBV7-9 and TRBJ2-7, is DTGVSQNPRHKITKRGQNVTFRCDPISEHNRLYWYRQTLGQGPEFLTYFQNEAQLEKSRLLSDRFSAERPKGSFSTLEIQRTEQGDSAMYLCASSIRRDSNYEQYFGPGTRLTVT.

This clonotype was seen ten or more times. As DNA, the CDR3 is TGTGCCAGCAGTGACAGGGCGGCAGATACGCAGTATTTT. This gives the protein CASSDRAADTQYF. The rearrangement links TRBV25-1 to TRBJ2-3, with TRBD1 as a possible D gene (5 bases). The CDR3 is 13 amino acids. Between the trimmed V and J ends, which lost 3 bases and 4 bases, there was a span of 8 bases. Germline V gene sequence: CDR1 MGHDK, CDR2 SYGVNS.

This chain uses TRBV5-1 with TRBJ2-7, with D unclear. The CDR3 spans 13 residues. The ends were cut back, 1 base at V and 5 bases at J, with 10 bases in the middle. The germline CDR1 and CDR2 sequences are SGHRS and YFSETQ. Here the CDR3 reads CASSLNWEHEQYF. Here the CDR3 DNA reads TGCGCCAGCAGCTTGAATTGGGAACACGAGCAGTACTTC.

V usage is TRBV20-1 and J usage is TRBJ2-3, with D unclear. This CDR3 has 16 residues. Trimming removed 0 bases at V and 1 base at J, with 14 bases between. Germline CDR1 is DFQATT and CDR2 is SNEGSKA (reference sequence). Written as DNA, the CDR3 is TGCAGTGCTAGAGATCGCGAACCAGACCGCACAGATACGCAGTATTTT. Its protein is CSARDREPDRTDTQYF.

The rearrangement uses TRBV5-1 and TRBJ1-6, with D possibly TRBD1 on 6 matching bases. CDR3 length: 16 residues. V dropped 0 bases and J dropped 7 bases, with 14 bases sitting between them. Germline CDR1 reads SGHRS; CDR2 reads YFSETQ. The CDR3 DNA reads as TGCGCCAGCAGCTTGGACGCAGGGGTAGGAAATTCACCCCTCCACTTT. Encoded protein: CASSLDAGVGNSPLHF.

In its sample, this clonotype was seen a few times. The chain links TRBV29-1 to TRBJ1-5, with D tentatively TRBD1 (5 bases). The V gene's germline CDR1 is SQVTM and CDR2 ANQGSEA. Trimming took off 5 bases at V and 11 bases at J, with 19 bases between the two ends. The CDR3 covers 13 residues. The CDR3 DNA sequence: TGCAGCGTTATCGGTGGGGACCCCGCGTCCCAGCATTTT. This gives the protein CSVIGGDPASQHF.

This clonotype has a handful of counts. CDR3 DNA sequence: TGCGCCAGCAGCTTGACGCCAGGAAGCACAGATACGCAGTATTTT. It codes for CASSLTPGSTDTQYF. This chain connects TRBV5-1 to TRBJ2-3; D is undetermined. Between the trimmed V and J ends, which lost 1 base and 0 bases, there was a span of 9 bases. The CDR3 contains 15 residues. Germline V gives CDR1 SGHRS, CDR2 YFSETQ.

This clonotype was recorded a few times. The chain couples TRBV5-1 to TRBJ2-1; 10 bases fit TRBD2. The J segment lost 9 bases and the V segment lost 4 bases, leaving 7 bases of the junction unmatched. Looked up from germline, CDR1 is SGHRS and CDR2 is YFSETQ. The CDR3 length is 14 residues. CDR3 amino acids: CASSLGLALSEQFF. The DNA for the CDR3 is TGCGCCAGCAGCCTGGGACTAGCGTTAAGTGAGCAGTTCTTC.

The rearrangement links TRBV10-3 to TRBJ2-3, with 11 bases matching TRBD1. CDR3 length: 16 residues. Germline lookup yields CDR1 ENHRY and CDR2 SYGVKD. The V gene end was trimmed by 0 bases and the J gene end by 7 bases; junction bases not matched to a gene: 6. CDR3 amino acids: CAISESMRDRGNTQYF. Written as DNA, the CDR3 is TGTGCCATCAGTGAGTCGATGAGGGACAGGGGGAATACGCAGTATTTT.

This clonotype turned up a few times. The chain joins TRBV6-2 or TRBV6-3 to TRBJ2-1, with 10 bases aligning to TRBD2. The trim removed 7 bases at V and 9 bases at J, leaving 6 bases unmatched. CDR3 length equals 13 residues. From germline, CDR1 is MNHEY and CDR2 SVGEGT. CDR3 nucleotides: TGTGCCAGCAACAACAAGCGGGAGGGTGAGCAGTTCTTC. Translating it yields CASNNKREGEQFF.

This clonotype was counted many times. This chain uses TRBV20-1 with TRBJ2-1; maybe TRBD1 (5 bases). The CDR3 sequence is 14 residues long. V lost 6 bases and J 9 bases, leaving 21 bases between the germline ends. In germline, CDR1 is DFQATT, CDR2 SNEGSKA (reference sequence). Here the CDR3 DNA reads TGCAGTGCCGTGACAGATCCTATCCGCGGTGAGCAGTTCTTC. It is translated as CSAVTDPIRGEQFF.

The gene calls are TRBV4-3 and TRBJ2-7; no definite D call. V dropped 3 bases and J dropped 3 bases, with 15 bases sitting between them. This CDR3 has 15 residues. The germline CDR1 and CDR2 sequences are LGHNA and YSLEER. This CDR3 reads CASSQGNGGIYEQYF. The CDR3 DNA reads TGCGCCAGCAGCCAGGGCAATGGCGGAATCTACGAGCAGTACTTC.

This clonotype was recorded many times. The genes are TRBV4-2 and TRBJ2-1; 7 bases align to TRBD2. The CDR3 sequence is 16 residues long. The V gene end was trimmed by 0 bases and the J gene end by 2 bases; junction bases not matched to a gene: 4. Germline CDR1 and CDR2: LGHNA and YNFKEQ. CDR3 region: CASSQDASGPYNEQFF. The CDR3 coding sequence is TGTGCCAGCAGCCAAGACGCTAGCGGTCCCTACAATGAGCAGTTCTTC.

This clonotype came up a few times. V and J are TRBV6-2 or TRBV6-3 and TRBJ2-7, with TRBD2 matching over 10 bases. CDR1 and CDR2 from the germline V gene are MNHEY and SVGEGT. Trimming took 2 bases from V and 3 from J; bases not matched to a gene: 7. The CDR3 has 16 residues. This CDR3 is CASSYLSGRPRYEQYF. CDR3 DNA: TGTGCCAGCAGTTACCTTAGCGGGAGGCCTCGCTACGAGCAGTACTTC.

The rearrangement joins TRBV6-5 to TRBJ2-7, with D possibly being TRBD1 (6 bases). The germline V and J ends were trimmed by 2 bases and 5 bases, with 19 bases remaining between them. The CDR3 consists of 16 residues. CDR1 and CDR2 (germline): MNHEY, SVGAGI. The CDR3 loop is CASSYHPTGTGDEQYF. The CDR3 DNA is TGTGCCAGCAGTTACCACCCGACAGGAACGGGTGACGAGCAGTACTTC.

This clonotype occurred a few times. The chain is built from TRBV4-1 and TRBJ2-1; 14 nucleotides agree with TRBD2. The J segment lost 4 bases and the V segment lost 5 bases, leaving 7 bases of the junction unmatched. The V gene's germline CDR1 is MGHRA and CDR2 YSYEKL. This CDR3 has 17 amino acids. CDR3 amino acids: CASSTGLAGVGYNEQFF. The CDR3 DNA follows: TGCGCCAGCAGCACGGGACTAGCGGGAGTTGGGTACAATGAGCAGTTCTTC.